This entry concerns a single T cell receptor (beta chain). Ten or more counts support this clonotype. Its antigen remains unidentified. Nothing much larger sits one base from this clone, and base qualities are not available. Hyperthyroidism patients were newly diagnosed, with disease duration under 2 months, and aged 18 to 65 years. Any patient with an uncontrolled infection, another autoimmune disease, pregnancy or lactation was excluded. Diagnoses were based on clinical symptoms, serum thyroxine and TRAb, thyroid ultrasound and orbital computed tomography. Blood from progressor patients was collected at the time of first diagnosis with hyperthyroidism, before any ophthalmopathy symptoms had appeared. Ficoll-Paque density gradient centrifugation was used to isolate PBMCs from around 10 ml of fresh peripheral blood. Progressor patients were initially diagnosed with Graves' hyperthyroidism and developed ophthalmopathy during follow-up. Total RNA was extracted with Trizol reagent, and quality was checked on an Agilent 2100 Bioanalyzer.

The TCR beta CDR3 regions were amplified from RNA transcripts. The first round of RT-PCR for the TCR CDR3 was performed with the HTBI primer set and the Qiagen OneStep RT-PCR kit. Libraries were constructed in a second round of multiplex PCR, after which size selection and purification were carried out. The libraries were sequenced on an Illumina HiSeq2000 using paired-end 100 bp reads. The authors' analysis ran thus. Raw data were processed with SOAPnuke, discarding reads with adapters, uncalled bases, mean Phred below 15, or no exact constant-primer or identifier match. COPE v1.2.5 was used to merge the high-quality paired reads, and each unique nucleotide sequence was defined as a clonotype. MiTCR v1.1 was used to align clonotypes to the IMGT TRBV, TRBD and TRBJ reference segments. The analysis was restricted to V-J combinations with a frequency above 0.0001, which together covered 99% to 99.2% of the repertoires. The TCS score was defined as the ratio of F50 (clonal expansion) to E x V (chaos), calculated using BLOSUM62-based TCRdist between CDR3 peptides within each V-J. Welch's t-statistics and random forest reduced roughly 540 V-J features to fewer than 15, which were used in a naive Bayes classifier (R e1071). TCRdb applied fastp at Q25 and MiXCR to the public reads, then kept only in-frame beta chains. Rows are combined by CDR3 protein, so each entry shows the most common genes and DNA. It is TCRdb's table, rather than the study itself, that gives the V and J calls and clone size. For this sample the table gives 250,000 to 300,000 distinct CDR3 sequences, of which 13% were detected only once. 7.8% of the sample belongs to the ten largest clones.

V loses 2 bases, J loses 1 base, and the germline ends lie 18 bases apart. The CDR1 and CDR2 encoded by the germline V gene (reference sequence) are MNHNY and SVGAGI. Its CDR3 holds 17 amino acids, cysteine through phenylalanine. Only the CDR3 region is kept as DNA, spanning 51 bases read in frame from base 1. This sample stems from a study of T cells in Graves' hyperthyroidism and ophthalmopathy (dated by TCRdb to about 2019). General notes on the study: Peripheral blood was collected at initial diagnosis, before any treatment. TCR V-J signatures able to tell the groups apart were searched for in a discovery cohort of approximately 95 patients, of whom 43 had Graves' ophthalmopathy and around 57 had stable Graves' hyperthyroidism. Whether ophthalmopathy could be predicted prospectively was tested in an independent validation cohort made up of 18 to 20 hyperthyroidism patients plus 17 patients who later progressed to ophthalmopathy. The 85 to 100 discovery patients were divided at random into training and test sets in a 7:3 ratio. In addition, the study compared T-cell repertoires in thyroid tissue and in blood from 6 or 7 Graves' hyperthyroidism patients. After blood sampling, hyperthyroidism patients were treated with methimazole at a starting dose of 30 mg daily, and ophthalmopathy patients were treated with high-dose intravenous methylprednisolone. According to the paper, TCR Vbeta CDR3 sequencing was carried out on 120 to 150 peripheral blood samples, which came from around 43 ophthalmopathy, 75 to 80 hyperthyroidism and some 17 progressor patients.

The research as a whole found: Ophthalmopathy was separated from stable hyperthyroidism by a 13 V-J signature model, with 85% to 90% sensitivity and approximately 81% specificity obtained in cross-validation and 80%/75% obtained in testing. No statistical method was used to set the sample size in advance, and investigators knew the group allocation. In validation, the model predicted progression to ophthalmopathy a median of 6.5 months before onset, with roughly 68% sensitivity and around 76% specificity. Most expanded thyroid clonotypes (frequency above 0.001) were also found in blood, which suggests that blood repertoires may mirror thyroid immune responses.

The sequence was collected from a woman in her twenties or thirties with Graves' hyperthyroidism that later progressed to Graves' ophthalmopathy. The sample comprised blood. The rearranged chain carries TRBV6-6 and TRBJ2-7, and possibly TRBD2, on 6 matching bases. The CDR3 protein: CASSYPAGPTGSYEQYF. The sequenced DNA is TGTGCCAGCAGTTACCCTGCGGGACCCACGGGGTCCTACGAGCAGTACTTC.